Listed below are T cell receptor beta chains from one sample, sequenced in a study of T cell repertoires in cytomegalovirus infection. TCRdb re-called the reads with MiXCR, one entry per CDR3 protein. The data hold 71,000 or so distinct CDR3 sequences, with 20% observed a single time. Their target antigens are unknown. This specimen was CD8+ T cells from cultured PBMCs, taken from culture after CMV antigen stimulation. Every receptor here comes from a human donor in good health (CMV status not recorded). Some clones in this sample may be carry-over from other donors' samples. Each CDR3 is given with its conserved first and last residue. The D gene is left open where the match is weak. The size entry is marked missing in some rows and otherwise reads once, few, many or a size class.

j_call | v_call | clone_size | d_call | cdr3_nt | cdr3_aa
TRBJ1-1 | TRBV7-8 | - | - | TGTGCCAGCAGCTTAGGCGGCGGTTTGAACACTGAAGCTTTCTTT | CASSLGGGLNTEAFF
TRBJ1-1 | TRBV7-8 | few | TRBD1 | TGTGCCAGCAGCCGGTTTGGACAGGGGGCTTACACTGAAGCTTTCTTT | CASSRFGQGAYTEAFF
TRBJ2-7 | TRBV12-3/TRBV12-4 | - | TRBD1 | TGTGCCAGCAGTCCCGGGACAGCTCCTTGGTACTTC | CASSPGTAPWYF
TRBJ1-5 | TRBV27 | - | - | TGTGCCAGCAGTTCGCCCCACAACAATCAGCCCCAGCATTTT | CASSSPHNNQPQHF
TRBJ1-1 | TRBV5-6 | once | - | TGTGCCAGCAGCCCGGGGTGGGGGGTGAACACTGAAGCTTTCTTT | CASSPGWGVNTEAFF
TRBJ1-1 | TRBV5-5 | - | - | TGTGCCAGCAGCTTGTATTTGCCGAACACTGAAGCTTTCTTT | CASSLYLPNTEAFF
TRBJ2-1 | TRBV12-3/TRBV12-4 | few | - | TGTGCCAGCAGCCCCGGTGGGGTCGAGCAGTTCTTC | CASSPGGVEQFF
TRBJ1-4 | TRBV27 | - | - | TGTGCCAGCAGTTCCGAGGATACGAAACTGTTTTTT | CASSSEDTKLFF
TRBJ2-7 | TRBV7-8 | - | TRBD1 | TGTGCCAACAGCCCACCACTCGGACAGGTTACTAATGAGTACTTC | CANSPPLGQVTNEYF
TRBJ2-7 | TRBV7-2 | - | - | TGTGCCAGCGGACCCACCGGGACGGGAGCCTACGAGCAGTACTTC | CASGPTGTGAYEQYF
TRBJ1-4 | TRBV12-5 | - | - | TGTGCTAGTGGTTTGTGGGGGGAGGATGAAAAACTGTTTTTT | CASGLWGEDEKLFF
TRBJ2-3 | TRBV7-3 | many | - | TGTGCCAGCAGCCAGGGGACCGCGGCGGGGAGCACAGATACGCAGTATTTT | CASSQGTAAGSTDTQYF
TRBJ2-1 | TRBV7-8 | - | TRBD2 | TGTGCCAGCAGCCAAGGCGTCGGGGGGGGCCTATGGAATGAGCAGTTCTTC | CASSQGVGGGLWNEQFF
TRBJ2-2 | TRBV7-9 | medium-sized | - | TGTGCCAGCAGCTTTCGACAAGGAGCGAACACCGGGGAGCTGTTTTTT | CASSFRQGANTGELFF
TRBJ2-1 | TRBV12-3/TRBV12-4 | - | - | TGTGCCAGCAGTTTCGAAAATGAGCAGTTCTTC | CASSFENEQFF
TRBJ1-5 | TRBV28 | few | - | TGTGCCAGCAGCCTCAGGGGTTTCAATCAGCCCCAGCATTTT | CASSLRGFNQPQHF
TRBJ2-5 | TRBV7-8 | - | - | TGTGCCAGCAGCTTGTCAGGGCAAGAGACCCAGTACTTC | CASSLSGQETQYF
TRBJ1-5 | TRBV19 | medium-sized | - | TGTGCCACCCTATCGGGCGGCAATCAGCCCCAGCATTTT | CATLSGGNQPQHF
TRBJ1-4 | TRBV4-1 | few | - | TGCGCCAGCAGCCAGGGCGAACAGGGAAGAGGAGAAAAACTGTTTTTT | CASSQGEQGRGEKLFF
TRBJ2-1 | TRBV20-1 | - | TRBD2 | TGCAGTGCTCCTAGCGGGGGGGTCTCCTACAATGAGCAGTTCTTC | CSAPSGGVSYNEQFF
TRBJ2-1 | TRBV7-2 | - | TRBD1 | TGTGCCAGCAGCTCCCGACAGGGGACCTACAATGAGCAGTTCTTC | CASSSRQGTYNEQFF
TRBJ2-7 | TRBV4-1 | - | TRBD2 | TGTGCCAGCAGCCAAGATTTAGTGGTAGCGGGTACCTCCTACGAGCAGTACTTC | CASSQDLVVAGTSYEQYF
TRBJ1-1 | TRBV7-8 | few | - | TGTGCCAGCAGCCCACCGGGGGGCTGGGCGGATTTCACTGAAGCTTTCTTT | CASSPPGGWADFTEAFF
TRBJ1-1 | TRBV7-2 | - | - | TGTGCCAGCAGCAACGTACTCTTGAACACTGAAGCTTTCTTT | CASSNVLLNTEAFF
TRBJ1-4 | TRBV5-6 | once | - | TGTGCCAGCAGCTTAGGCGATGTTGAAAAACTGTTTTTT | CASSLGDVEKLFF
TRBJ2-1 | TRBV7-9 | many | - | TGTGCCAGCAGCTTAGTCAGGGGTAACAATGAGCAGTTCTTC | CASSLVRGNNEQFF
TRBJ2-7 | TRBV7-9 | few | - | TGTGCCAGCAGCTTAGAGAGGTACGAGCAGTACTTC | CASSLERYEQYF
TRBJ2-7 | TRBV7-2 | - | TRBD1 | TGTGCCAGCAGCCTGGAAGTTGGACAGGGGGCCTACGAGCAGTACTTC | CASSLEVGQGAYEQYF
TRBJ1-1 | TRBV6-2/TRBV6-3 | - | - | TGTGCCAGCAGTTACGCCCGCGCAGCTTTCTTT | CASSYARAAFF
TRBJ2-4 | TRBV28 | - | - | TGTGCCAGCAGTTTAGGGTCCCAACAGTACTTC | CASSLGSQQYF
TRBJ1-1 | TRBV19 | - | - | TGTGCCAGTCACGAGGGGACTGAAGCTTTCTTT | CASHEGTEAFF
TRBJ1-5 | TRBV7-2 | - | TRBD1 | TGTGCCAGCAGCTTAAACAGGGGCCAGCCCCAGCATTTT | CASSLNRGQPQHF
TRBJ2-5 | TRBV7-9 | - | TRBD2 | TGTGCCAGCAGCGGAGAGGGGACAGCGGGGGGCCCTCGGACCCAGTACTTC | CASSGEGTAGGPRTQYF
TRBJ2-5 | TRBV6-1 | - | - | TGTGCCAGCAGTGTCCCGAAGTACCAAGAGACCCAGTACTTC | CASSVPKYQETQYF
TRBJ1-2 | TRBV14 | few | - | TGTGCCAGCAGCCAAGTCCCGGGCATTGGAGGCTATGGCTACACCTTC | CASSQVPGIGGYGYTF